The 8 T cell receptor beta chains presented below share a single source sample, sequenced in a study of breast tumors, draining lymph nodes, adjacent tissues. TCRdb re-analysed the multiplex PCR reads in MiXCR, keeping a single row per CDR3 protein. The sample has about 16,000 distinct CDR3 sequences, just under 45% seen once; the top ten hold roughly 14%. The sample consisted of tumor-adjacent breast tissue. The receptor source for this set is a female donor with breast cancer. Some clones in this sample may be carry-over from other donors' samples.

This chain connects TRBV6-5 to TRBJ2-1; 7 nucleotides line up with TRBD1. Germline CDR1 and CDR2: MNHEY and SVGAGI. The V and J ends lost 1 base and 2 bases, in that order; junction bases with no gene match: 5. This CDR3 region has 16 residues. The CDR3 region is CASSYFTRGPYNEQFF. The CDR3 DNA sequence: TGTGCCAGCAGTTACTTTACTAGGGGGCCCTACAATGAGCAGTTCTTC.

This clonotype was observed at least ten times. The rearrangement joins TRBV5-1 to TRBJ1-1, with unresolved D. Germline V lookup: CDR1 SGHRS, CDR2 YFSETQ. Trimming shortened V by 0 bases and J by 3 bases, and 12 bases separated the two germline ends. This CDR3 comprises 15 residues. The CDR3 loop is CASSLEPGGDTEAFF. CDR3 bases: TGCGCCAGCAGCTTGGAACCCGGCGGGGACACTGAAGCTTTCTTT.

The chain uses TRBV2 and TRBJ1-2, with a tentative D call TRBD1 (5 bases). CDR1 and CDR2 from the germline V gene are SNHLY and FYNNEI. This CDR3 has 15 amino acids. The V gene lost 6 bases and the J gene lost 4 bases, with 18 bases spanning the gap. For the CDR3, the DNA is TGTGCCAGCAGCGAGATTATAGCAGGGAGCTATGGCTACACCTTC. Protein product: CASSEIIAGSYGYTF. Supplemented by reference TRBV2 and TRBJ1-2, the full variable domain reads EPEVTQTPSHQVTQMGQEVILRCVPISNHLYFYWYRQILGQKVEFLVSFYNNEISEKSEIFDDQFSVERPDGSNFTLKIRSTKLEDSAMYFCASSEIIAGSYGYTFGSGTRLTVV.

The rearrangement joins TRBV13 to TRBJ2-2; 9 bases map to TRBD1. J gave up 0 bases and V 7 bases, and 6 bases lay outside the gene matches. This CDR3 has 16 residues. CDR1 and CDR2 from the germline V gene are PRHDT and FYEKMQ (reference sequence). The CDR3 sequence is CASILGQGTNTGELFF. For the CDR3, the DNA is TGTGCCAGCATCCTAGGACAGGGGACGAACACCGGGGAGCTGTTTTTT.

This clonotype occurred a few times. The chain employs TRBV29-1 and TRBJ1-2, with TRBD1 as a possible D gene (6 bases). This CDR3 has 15 amino acids. Germline V lookup: CDR1 SQVTM, CDR2 ANQGSEA. V was pared by 4 bases and J by 4 bases, with 19 bases between. The CDR3, as DNA: TGCAGCGTTGCCGGAAATGGGGGGCAGCTCTATGGCTACACCTTC. Translation: CSVAGNGGQLYGYTF.

This clonotype was seen repeatedly, ten times or more. The V gene is TRBV3-1, the J gene TRBJ1-6; no definite D call. CDR3 length: 15 residues. The germline V and J ends were trimmed by 3 bases and 7 bases, with 13 bases remaining between them. Germline CDR1 reads LGHDT; CDR2 reads YNNKEL (reference sequence). CDR3 region: CASSHPRTLNSPLHF. CDR3 DNA: TGTGCCAGCAGCCACCCGAGAACCTTGAATTCACCCCTCCACTTT.

This clonotype was detected many times. The genes are TRBV6-5 and TRBJ2-1, with D unresolved. V gave up 7 bases and J gave up 4 bases, with 11 bases separating them. CDR1 MNHEY and CDR2 SVGAGI come from the germline V gene. The CDR3 spans 13 residues. This chain's CDR3 is CASTRTPYNEQFF. CDR3 nucleotide sequence: TGTGCCAGCACCAGGACGCCGTACAATGAGCAGTTCTTC.

For this clonotype: Mismatch with germline at one junction end may stem from a read error. The rearrangement uses TRBV20-1 and TRBJ2-6; a weak D match, TRBD1 (5 bases). The germline V gene has CDR1 DFQATT and CDR2 SNEGSKA (reference sequence). The CDR3 has 16 residues. Here the CDR3 DNA reads TGCAATGCTAGGGATGCCCAGGGCTCTGTGGCCAACGTCCTGACTTTC. Protein sequence: CNARDAQGSVANVLTF.